The TCR beta chain described here comes from a study of cytomegalovirus exposure and HLA in healthy donors. Study summary: As released early, the data held roughly 85 million unique TCRs from HLA-typed donors.

Worth noting for this clone: Its antigen is not identified.

Whole-study results and caveats: In an earlier analysis, most TCR beta V segments were productive about 87% or about 30% of the time.

With 60 Vbeta and 13 Jbeta primers, the PCR was carried out. Sequencing used immunoSEQ multiplex PCR; TCRdb keeps in-frame clones, though not all of them. The sample has some 160,000 clones, nearly 85% seen once. The CDR3 loop spans 16 amino acids. The junction had 11 bases not matched to a gene; V was cut back by 2 bases and J by 5 bases. Germline CDR1 SGHDN, CDR2 FVKESK. Sequenced: PBMCs. The chain combines TRBV14 with TRBJ2-5; 7 nucleotides align to TRBD1. This sequence originates from a male donor in good health and CMV-seronegative. DNA of the CDR3: TGTGCCAGCAGCCAACTACAGGGGCGGAAGGTGGAGACCCAGTACTTC. This codes for CASSQLQGRKVETQYF.